This T cell receptor (beta chain) was recovered during a study of blood T cell repertoires in COVID-19. CDR1 MNHNS and CDR2 SASEGT come from the germline V gene. Unmatched junction bases numbered 7, after V lost 0 bases and J lost 6 bases. The CDR3 is made up of 16 amino acids. The repertoire was sequenced with immunoSEQ multiplex PCR; TCRdb's copy has only in-frame clones and lacks some. The sample includes more than 450,000 clones, 87% seen only once; the top ten take under 0.75%. The J gene is TRBJ2-7, the V gene TRBV6-1; 11 bases agree with TRBD2. This sequence was found in a woman under 30 who had recovered from COVID-19. The material sequenced was PBMCs or T cells enriched from blood (not recorded which). CDR3 loop: CASSEALGLAGGEQYF. The CDR3 DNA sequence: TGTGCCAGCAGTGAAGCGCTGGGGCTAGCGGGGGGCGAGCAGTACTTC.